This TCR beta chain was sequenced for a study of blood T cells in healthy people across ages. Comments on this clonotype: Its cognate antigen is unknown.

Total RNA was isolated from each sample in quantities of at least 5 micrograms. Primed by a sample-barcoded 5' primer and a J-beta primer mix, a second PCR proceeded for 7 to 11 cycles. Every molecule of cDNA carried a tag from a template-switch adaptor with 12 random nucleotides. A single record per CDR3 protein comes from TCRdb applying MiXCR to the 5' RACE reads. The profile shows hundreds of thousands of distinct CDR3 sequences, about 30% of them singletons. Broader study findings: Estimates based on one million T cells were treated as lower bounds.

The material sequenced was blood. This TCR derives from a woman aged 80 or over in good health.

This chain's CDR3 is CSGQENRITEAFF. The CDR3 DNA reads TGCAGCGGACAGGAGAACCGAATCACTGAAGCTTTCTTT. The rearrangement joins TRBV29-1 to TRBJ1-1, with D perhaps matching TRBD1 (6 bases). V lost 7 bases and J 4 bases, leaving 16 bases between the germline ends. Germline assignment: CDR1 SQVTM and CDR2 ANQGSEA. There are 13 residues in the CDR3. Looking up the rest from reference TRBV29-1 and TRBJ1-1 gives the full variable domain: SAVISQKPSRDICQRGTSLTIQCQVDSQVTMMFWYRQQPGQSLTLIATANQGSEATYESGFVIDKFPISRPNLTFSTLTVSNMSPEDSSIYLCSGQENRITEAFFGQGTRLTVV.